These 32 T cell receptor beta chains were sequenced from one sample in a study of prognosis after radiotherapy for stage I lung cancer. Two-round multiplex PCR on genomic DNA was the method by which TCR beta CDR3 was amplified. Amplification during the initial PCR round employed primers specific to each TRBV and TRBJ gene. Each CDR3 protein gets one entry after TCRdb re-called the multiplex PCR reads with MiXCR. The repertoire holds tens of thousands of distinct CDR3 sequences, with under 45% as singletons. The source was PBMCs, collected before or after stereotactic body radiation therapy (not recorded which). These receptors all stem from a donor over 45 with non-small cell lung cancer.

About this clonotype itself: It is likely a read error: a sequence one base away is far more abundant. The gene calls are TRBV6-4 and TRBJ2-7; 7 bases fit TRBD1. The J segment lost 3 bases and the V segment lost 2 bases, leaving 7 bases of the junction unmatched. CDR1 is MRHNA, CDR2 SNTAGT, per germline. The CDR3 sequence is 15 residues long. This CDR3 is CASSDTGTDLYEQYF. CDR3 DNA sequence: TGTGCCAGCAGTGACACCGGGACAGACCTCTACGAGCAGTACTTC.

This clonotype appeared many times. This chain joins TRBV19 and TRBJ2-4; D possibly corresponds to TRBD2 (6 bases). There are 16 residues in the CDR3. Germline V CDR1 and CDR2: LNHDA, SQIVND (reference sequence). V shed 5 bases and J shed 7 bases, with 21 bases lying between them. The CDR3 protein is CASSRGPRLVPNIQYF. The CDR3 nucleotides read TGTGCCAGTAGTCGTGGGCCCCGACTAGTCCCGAACATTCAGTACTTC.

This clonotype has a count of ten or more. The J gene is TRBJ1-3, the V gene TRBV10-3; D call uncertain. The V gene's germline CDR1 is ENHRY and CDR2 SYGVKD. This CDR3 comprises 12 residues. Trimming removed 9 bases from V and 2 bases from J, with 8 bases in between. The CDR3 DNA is TGTGCCATTCATGGAGCTGGAAACACCATATATTTT. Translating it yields CAIHGAGNTIYF.

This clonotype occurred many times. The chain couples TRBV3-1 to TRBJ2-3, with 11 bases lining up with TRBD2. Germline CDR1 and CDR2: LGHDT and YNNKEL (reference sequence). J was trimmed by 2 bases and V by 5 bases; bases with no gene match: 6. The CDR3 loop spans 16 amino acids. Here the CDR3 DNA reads TGTGCCAGCAGCAAGGGGACTAGCGGAATCACAGATACGCAGTATTTT. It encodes CASSKGTSGITDTQYF.

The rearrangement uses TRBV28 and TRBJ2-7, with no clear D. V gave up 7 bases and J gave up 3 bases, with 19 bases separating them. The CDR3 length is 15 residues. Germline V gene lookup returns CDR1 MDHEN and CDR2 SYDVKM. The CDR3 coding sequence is TGTGCCAGCACTCCGGCCCCTGACACAAGCTACGAGCAGTACTTC. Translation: CASTPAPDTSYEQYF.

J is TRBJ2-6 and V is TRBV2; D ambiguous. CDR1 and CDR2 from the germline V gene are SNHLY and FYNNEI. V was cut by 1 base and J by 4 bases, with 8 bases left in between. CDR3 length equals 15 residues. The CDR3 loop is CASSEERFGANVLTF. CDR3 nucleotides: TGTGCCAGCAGTGAAGAAAGGTTCGGGGCCAACGTCCTGACTTTC. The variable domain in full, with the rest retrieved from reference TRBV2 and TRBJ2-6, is EPEVTQTPSHQVTQMGQEVILRCVPISNHLYFYWYRQILGQKVEFLVSFYNNEISEKSEIFDDQFSVERPDGSNFTLKIRSTKLEDSAMYFCASSEERFGANVLTFGAGSRLTVL.

The DNA for the CDR3 is TGTGCCAGCAGCCGCGGGACAGGCTTGGGAAACACCATATATTTT. Its translation is CASSRGTGLGNTIYF. The chain combines TRBV7-2 with TRBJ1-3, with TRBD1 matching over 8 bases. From germline, CDR1 is SGHTA and CDR2 FQGNSA. CDR3 size: 15 residues. V lost 5 bases, J lost 4 bases, and 7 bases stayed unmatched.

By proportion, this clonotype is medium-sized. CDR3 sequence (DNA): TGTGCCAGCATCCAACAGGGCTATACTTCCTTCGACGTGCAGTACTTC. This encodes CASIQQGYTSFDVQYF. The rearrangement uses TRBV6-1 and TRBJ2-7; tentative D call: TRBD1 (6 bases). Germline V gives CDR1 MNHNS, CDR2 SASEGT. Trimming stripped 7 bases from V and 9 bases from J, with 28 bases between. The CDR3 runs 16 residues.

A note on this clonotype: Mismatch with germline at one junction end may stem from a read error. The CDR3 is CASSLEPGLGRNEHFF. The CDR3 nucleotides are TGTGCCAGCAGCTTAGAACCGGGACTAGGAAGGAATGAGCATTTCTTC. This sequence joins TRBV11-3 and TRBJ2-1; TRBD2 aligns across 8 bases. CDR3 length: 16 residues. Looked up from germline, CDR1 is SGHNT and CDR2 is YENEEA.

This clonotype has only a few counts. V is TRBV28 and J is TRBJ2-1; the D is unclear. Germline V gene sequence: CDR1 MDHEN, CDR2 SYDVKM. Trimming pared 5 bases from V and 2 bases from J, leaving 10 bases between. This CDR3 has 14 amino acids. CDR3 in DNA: TGTGCCAGCAGTCGGACCGTGACCTACAATGAGCAGTTCTTC. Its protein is CASSRTVTYNEQFF.

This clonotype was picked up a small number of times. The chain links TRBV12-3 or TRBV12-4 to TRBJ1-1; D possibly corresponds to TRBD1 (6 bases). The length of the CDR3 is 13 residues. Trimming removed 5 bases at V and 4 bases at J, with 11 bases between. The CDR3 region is CASSPGVSTEAFF. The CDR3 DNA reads TGTGCCAGCAGTCCAGGGGTGAGCACTGAAGCTTTCTTT.

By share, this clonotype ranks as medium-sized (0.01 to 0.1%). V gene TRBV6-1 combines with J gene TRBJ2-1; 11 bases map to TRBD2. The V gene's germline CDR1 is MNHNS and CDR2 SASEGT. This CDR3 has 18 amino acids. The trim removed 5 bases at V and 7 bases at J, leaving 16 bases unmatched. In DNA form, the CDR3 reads TGTGCCAGCAGTCCCCCTTACATACTAGCGGGAGTCCTTAATGAGCAGTTCTTC. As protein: CASSPPYILAGVLNEQFF.

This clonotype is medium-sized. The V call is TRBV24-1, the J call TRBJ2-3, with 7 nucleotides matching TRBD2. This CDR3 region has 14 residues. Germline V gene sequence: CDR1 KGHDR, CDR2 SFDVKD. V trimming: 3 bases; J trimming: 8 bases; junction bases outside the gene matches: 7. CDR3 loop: CATSDETSVSTQYF. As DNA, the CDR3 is TGTGCCACCAGTGATGAAACTAGCGTCAGTACGCAGTATTTT.

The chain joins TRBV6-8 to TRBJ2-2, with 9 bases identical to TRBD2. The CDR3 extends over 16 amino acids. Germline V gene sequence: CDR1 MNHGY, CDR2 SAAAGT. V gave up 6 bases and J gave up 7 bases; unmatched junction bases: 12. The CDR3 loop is CASSSLRGGYNGELFF. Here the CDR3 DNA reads TGTGCCAGCAGCAGCCTGCGGGGGGGCTACAACGGGGAGCTGTTTTTT.

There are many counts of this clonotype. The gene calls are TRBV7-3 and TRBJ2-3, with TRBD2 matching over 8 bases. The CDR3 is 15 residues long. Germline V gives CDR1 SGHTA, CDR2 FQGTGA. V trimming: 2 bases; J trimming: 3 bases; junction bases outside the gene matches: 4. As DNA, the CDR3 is TGTGCCAGCAGCTTAGCGGGGGGTTCTACAGATACGCAGTATTTT. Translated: CASSLAGGSTDTQYF.

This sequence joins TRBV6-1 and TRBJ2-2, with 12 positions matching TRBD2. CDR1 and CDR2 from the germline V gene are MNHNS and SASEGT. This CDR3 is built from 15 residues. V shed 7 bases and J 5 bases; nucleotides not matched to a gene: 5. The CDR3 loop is CASTSGGAGTGELFF. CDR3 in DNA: TGTGCCAGCACTAGCGGGGGGGCCGGGACCGGGGAGCTGTTTTTT.

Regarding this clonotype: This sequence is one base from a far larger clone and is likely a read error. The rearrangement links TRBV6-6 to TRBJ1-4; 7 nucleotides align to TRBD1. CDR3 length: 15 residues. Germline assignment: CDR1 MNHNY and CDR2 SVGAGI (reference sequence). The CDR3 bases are TGTTCCAGCAGTTACTTCGCCAGGGGGGGAGAAAAACTGTTTTTT. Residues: CSSSYFARGGEKLFF.

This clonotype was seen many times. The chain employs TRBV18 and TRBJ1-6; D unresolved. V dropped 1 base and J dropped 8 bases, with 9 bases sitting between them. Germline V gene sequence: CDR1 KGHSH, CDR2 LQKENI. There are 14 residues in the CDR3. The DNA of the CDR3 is TGTGCCAGCTCACCACAAAACATGGATTCACCCCTCCACTTT. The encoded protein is CASSPQNMDSPLHF.

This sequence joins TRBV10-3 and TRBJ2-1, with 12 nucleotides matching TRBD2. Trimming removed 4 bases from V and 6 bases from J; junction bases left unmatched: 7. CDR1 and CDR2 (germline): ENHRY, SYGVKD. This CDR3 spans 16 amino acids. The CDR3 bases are TGTGCCATCAGTGGCCCTAGCGGGGGGGTTGTCAATGAGCAGTTCTTC. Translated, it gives CAISGPSGGVVNEQFF.

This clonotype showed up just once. CDR3 loop: CASSSVDRVGNTIYF. Written as DNA, the CDR3 is TGTGCCAGCAGTTCAGTGGACAGGGTGGGAAACACCATATATTTT. The V call is TRBV28, the J call TRBJ1-3; 8 nucleotides align to TRBD1. The germline CDR1 and CDR2 sequences are MDHEN and SYDVKM. Trimming removed 4 bases from V and 4 bases from J; junction bases left unmatched: 6. The CDR3 is made up of 15 amino acids.

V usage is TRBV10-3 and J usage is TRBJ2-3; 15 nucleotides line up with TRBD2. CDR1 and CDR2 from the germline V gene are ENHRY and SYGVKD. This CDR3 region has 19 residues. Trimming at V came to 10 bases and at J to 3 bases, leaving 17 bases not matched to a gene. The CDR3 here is CATNGRPGLAGGRTDTQYF. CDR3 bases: TGTGCCACTAACGGAAGACCTGGACTAGCGGGGGGGCGTACAGATACGCAGTATTTT.

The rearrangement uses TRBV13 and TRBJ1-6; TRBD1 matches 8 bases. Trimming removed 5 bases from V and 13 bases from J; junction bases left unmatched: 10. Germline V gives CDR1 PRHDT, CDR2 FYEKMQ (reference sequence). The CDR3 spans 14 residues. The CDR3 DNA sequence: TGTGCCAGCAGCCTCAACAGGGGGATGACGCCCCTCCACTTT. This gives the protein CASSLNRGMTPLHF.

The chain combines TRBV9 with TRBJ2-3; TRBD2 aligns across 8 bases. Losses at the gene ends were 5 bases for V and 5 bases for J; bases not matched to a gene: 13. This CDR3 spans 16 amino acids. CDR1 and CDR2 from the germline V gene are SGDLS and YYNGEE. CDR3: CASRPWRGLGGDTQYF. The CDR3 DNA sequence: TGTGCCAGCAGACCTTGGAGGGGACTAGGGGGAGATACGCAGTATTTT. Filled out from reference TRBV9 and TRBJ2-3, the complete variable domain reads DSGVTQTPKHLITATGQRVTLRCSPRSGDLSVYWYQQSLDQGLQFLIQYYNGEERAKGNILERFSAQQFPDLHSELNLSSLELGDSALYFCASRPWRGLGGDTQYFGPGTRLTVL.

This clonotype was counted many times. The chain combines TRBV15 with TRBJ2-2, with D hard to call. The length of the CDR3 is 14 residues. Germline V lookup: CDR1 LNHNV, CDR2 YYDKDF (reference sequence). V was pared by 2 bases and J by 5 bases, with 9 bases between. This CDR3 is CATSRTRRTGELFF. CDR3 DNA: TGTGCCACCAGCAGAACCCGAAGAACCGGGGAGCTGTTTTTT.

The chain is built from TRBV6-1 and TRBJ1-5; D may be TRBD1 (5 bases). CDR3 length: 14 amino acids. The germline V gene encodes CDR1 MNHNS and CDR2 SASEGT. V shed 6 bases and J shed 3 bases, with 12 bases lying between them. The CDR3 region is CASSQGGTNQPQHF. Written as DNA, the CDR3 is TGTGCCAGCAGCCAGGGAGGGACCAATCAGCCCCAGCATTTT.

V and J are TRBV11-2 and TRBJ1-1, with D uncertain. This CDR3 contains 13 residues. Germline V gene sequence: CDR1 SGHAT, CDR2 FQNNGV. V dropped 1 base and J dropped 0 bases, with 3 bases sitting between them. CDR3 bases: TGTGCCAGCAGCTTAGTCGTGAACACTGAAGCTTTCTTT. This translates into CASSLVVNTEAFF.

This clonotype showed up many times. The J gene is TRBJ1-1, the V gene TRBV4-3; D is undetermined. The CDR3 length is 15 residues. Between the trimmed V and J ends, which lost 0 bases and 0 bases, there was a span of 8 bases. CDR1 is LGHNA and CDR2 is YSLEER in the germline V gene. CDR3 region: CASSQEGLMNTEAFF. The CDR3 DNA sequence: TGCGCCAGCAGCCAAGAAGGGCTAATGAACACTGAAGCTTTCTTT.

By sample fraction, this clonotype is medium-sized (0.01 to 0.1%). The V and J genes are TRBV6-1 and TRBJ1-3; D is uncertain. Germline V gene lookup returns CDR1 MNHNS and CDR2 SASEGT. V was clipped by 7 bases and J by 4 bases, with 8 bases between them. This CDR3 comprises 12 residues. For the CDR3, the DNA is TGTGCCAGCACCAATTCGGGAAACACCATATATTTT. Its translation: CASTNSGNTIYF.

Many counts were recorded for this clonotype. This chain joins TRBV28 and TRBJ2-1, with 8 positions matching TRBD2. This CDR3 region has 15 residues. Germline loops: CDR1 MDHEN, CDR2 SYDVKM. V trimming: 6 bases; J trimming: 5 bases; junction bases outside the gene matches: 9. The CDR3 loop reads CASRTQRESNNEQFF. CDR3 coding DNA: TGTGCCAGCAGAACGCAGCGGGAGTCGAACAATGAGCAGTTCTTC.

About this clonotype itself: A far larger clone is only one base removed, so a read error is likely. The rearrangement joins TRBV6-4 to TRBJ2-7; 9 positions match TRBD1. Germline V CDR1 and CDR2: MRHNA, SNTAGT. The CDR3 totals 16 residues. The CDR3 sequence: CASSLGRPTGGYEHYF. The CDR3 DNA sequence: TGTGCCAGCAGCCTTGGACGCCCAACAGGGGGCTACGAGCATTACTTC.

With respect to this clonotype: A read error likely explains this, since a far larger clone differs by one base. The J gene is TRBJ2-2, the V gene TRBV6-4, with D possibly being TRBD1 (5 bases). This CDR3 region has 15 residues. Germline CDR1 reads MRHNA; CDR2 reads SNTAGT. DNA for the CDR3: TGTCCCAGCAGTTTAGACAGCCAGAACACCGGGGAGCTGTTTTTT. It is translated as CPSSLDSQNTGELFF.

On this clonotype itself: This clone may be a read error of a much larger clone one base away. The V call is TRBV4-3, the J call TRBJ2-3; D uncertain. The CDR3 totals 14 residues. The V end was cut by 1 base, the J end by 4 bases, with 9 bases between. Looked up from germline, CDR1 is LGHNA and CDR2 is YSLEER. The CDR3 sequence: CASSQALWADTQYF. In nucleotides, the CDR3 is TGCGCCAGCAGCCAAGCACTGTGGGCAGATACGCAGTATTTT.